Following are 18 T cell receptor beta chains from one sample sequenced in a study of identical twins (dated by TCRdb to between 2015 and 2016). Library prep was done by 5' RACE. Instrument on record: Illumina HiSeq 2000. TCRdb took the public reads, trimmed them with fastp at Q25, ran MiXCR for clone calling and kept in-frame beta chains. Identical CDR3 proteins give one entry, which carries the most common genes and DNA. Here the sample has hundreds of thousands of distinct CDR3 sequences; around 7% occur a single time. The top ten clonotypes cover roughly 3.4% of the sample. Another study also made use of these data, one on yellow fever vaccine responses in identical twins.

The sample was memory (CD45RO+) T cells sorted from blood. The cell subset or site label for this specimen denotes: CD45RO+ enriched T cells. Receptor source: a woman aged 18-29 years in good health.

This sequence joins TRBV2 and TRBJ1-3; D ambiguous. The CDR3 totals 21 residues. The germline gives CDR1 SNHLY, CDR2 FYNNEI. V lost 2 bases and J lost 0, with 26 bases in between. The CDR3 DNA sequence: TGTGCCAGCAGTGAAAACGTCATTGGTGGCCTCTTAGCAAGCTCTGGAAACACCATATATTTT. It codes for CASSENVIGGLLASSGNTIYF.

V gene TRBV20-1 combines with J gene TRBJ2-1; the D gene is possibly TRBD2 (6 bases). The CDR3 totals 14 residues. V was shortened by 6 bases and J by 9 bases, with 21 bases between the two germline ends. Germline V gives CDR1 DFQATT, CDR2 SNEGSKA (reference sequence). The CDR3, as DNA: TGCAGTGCCCCCCGGGGACTCGAGATGGGTGAGCAGTTCTTC. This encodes CSAPRGLEMGEQFF.

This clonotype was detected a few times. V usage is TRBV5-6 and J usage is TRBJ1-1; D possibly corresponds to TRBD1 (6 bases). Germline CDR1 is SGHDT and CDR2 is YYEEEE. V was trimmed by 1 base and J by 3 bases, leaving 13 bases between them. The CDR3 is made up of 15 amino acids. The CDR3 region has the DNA TGTGCCAGCAGCTTGATCACAGGGAGAGACACTGAAGCTTTCTTT. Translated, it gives CASSLITGRDTEAFF.

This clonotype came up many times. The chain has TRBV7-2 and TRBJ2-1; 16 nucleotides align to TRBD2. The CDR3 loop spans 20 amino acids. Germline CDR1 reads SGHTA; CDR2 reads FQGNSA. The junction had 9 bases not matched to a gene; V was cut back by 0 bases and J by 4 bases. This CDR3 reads CASSLAHTGTSGRAYNEQFF. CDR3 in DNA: TGTGCCAGCAGCTTAGCACACACCGGGACTAGCGGGAGGGCATACAATGAGCAGTTCTTC.

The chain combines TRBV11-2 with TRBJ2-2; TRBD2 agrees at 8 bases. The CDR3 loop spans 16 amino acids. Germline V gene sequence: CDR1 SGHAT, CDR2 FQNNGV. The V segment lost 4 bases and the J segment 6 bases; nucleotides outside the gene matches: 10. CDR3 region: CASSSFRTSLAGELFF. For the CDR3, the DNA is TGTGCCAGCAGCTCCTTCCGGACTAGCCTGGCCGGGGAGCTGTTTTTT.

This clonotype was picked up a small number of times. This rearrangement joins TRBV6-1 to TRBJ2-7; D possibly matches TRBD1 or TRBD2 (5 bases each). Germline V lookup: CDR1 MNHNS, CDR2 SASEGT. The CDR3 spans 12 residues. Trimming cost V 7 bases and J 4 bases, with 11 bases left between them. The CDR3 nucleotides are TGTGCCAGCAAACAGGAGGCGTACGAGCAGTACTTC. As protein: CASKQEAYEQYF.

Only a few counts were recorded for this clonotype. The CDR3 here is CSVGGSGGSAEQFF. The DNA for the CDR3 is TGCAGCGTCGGAGGTTCCGGCGGGAGCGCCGAGCAGTTCTTC. The chain couples TRBV29-1 to TRBJ2-1; 7 nucleotides line up with TRBD2. Trimming took 6 bases from V and 10 from J; bases not matched to a gene: 15. The CDR3 is made up of 14 amino acids. CDR1 is SQVTM, CDR2 ANQGSEA, per germline.

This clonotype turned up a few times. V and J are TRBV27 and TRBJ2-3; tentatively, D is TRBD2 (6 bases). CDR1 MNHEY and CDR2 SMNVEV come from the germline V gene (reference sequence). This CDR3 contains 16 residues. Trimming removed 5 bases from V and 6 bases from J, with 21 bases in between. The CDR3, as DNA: TGTGCCAGCAGTCCCGCGGGACGGAAGATACACGATACGCAGTATTTT. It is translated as CASSPAGRKIHDTQYF.

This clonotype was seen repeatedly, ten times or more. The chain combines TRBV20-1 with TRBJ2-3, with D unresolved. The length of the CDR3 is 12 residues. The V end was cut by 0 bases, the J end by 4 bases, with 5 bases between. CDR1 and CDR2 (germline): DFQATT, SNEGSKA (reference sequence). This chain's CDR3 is CSAREQPDTQYF. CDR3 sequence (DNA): TGCAGTGCTAGAGAACAGCCAGATACGCAGTATTTT.

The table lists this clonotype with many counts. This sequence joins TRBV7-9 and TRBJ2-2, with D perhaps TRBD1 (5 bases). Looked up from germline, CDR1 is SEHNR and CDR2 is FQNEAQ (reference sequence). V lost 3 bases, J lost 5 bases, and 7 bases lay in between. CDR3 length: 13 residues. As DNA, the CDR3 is TGTGCCAGCAGCTTGCAGGGTACCGGGGAGCTGTTTTTT. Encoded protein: CASSLQGTGELFF.

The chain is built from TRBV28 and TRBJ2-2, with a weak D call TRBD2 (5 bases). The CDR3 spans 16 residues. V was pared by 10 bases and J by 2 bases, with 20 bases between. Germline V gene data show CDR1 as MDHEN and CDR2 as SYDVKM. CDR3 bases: TGTGCCACCCTGCCGGTGGCTAGCCGAAACACCGGGGAGCTGTTTTTT. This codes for CATLPVASRNTGELFF.

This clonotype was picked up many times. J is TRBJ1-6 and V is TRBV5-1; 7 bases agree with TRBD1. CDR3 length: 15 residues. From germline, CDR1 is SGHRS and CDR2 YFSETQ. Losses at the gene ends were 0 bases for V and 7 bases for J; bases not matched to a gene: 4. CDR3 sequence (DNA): TGCGCCAGCAGCTTGGACAGGGGAGGGAATTCACCCCTCCACTTT. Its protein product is CASSLDRGGNSPLHF.

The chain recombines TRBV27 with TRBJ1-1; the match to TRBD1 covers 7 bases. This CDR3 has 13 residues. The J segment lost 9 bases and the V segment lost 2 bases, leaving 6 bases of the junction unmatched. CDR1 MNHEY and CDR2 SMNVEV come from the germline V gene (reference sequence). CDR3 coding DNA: TGTGCCAGCAGTTTAGGCAGAGGGGGCAAAGCTTTCTTT. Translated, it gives CASSLGRGGKAFF.

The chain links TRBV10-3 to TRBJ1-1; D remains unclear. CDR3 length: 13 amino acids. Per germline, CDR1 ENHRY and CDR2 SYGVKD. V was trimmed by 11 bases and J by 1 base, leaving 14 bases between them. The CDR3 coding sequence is TGTGCCCTTAAGCCCACGGGGAACACTGAAGCTTTCTTT. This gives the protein CALKPTGNTEAFF.

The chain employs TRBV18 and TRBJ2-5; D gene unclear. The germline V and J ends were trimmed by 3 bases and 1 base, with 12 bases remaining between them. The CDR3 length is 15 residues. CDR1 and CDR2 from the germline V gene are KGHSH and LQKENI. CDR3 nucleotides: TGTGCCAGCTCACCGGCCGGGCCAGGCCAAGAGACCCAGTACTTC. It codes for CASSPAGPGQETQYF.

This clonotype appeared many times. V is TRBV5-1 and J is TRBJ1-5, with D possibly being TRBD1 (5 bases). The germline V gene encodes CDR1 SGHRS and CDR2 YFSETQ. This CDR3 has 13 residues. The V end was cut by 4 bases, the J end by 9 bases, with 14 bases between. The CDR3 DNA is TGCGCCAGCAGCGAGGGCTCAGGGTGGCCCCAGCATTTT. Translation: CASSEGSGWPQHF.

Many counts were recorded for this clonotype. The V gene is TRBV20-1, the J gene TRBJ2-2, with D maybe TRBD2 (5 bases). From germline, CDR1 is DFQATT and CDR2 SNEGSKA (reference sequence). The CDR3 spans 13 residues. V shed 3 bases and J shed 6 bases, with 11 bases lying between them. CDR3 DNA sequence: TGCAGTGCTAGTCTTCTAGCCCCCGGGGAGCTGTTTTTT. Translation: CSASLLAPGELFF.

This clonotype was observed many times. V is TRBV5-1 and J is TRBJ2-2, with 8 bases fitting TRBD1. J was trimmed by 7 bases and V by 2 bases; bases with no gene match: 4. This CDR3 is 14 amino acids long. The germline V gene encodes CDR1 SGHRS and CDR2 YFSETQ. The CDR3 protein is CASSFDRGDGELFF. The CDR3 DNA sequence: TGCGCCAGCAGCTTCGACAGGGGCGACGGGGAGCTGTTTTTT.